This T cell receptor (beta chain) was captured by sequencing in a study of shared clonotypes between healthy human individuals. Whole-study results and caveats: Across subsets, estimated richness was generally greater for naive than for memory populations.

Assay: immunoSEQ multiplex PCR; the TCRdb copy retains only in-frame clones and omits some. The profile shows some 1 million clones, roughly 80% of them singletons. The ends were cut back, 4 bases at V and 6 bases at J, with 22 bases in the middle. Per germline, CDR1 SNHLY and CDR2 FYNNEI. This CDR3 contains 17 residues. Comments on this clone: The antigen remains unidentified.

V and J are TRBV2 and TRBJ2-1; perhaps TRBD1 as D (6 bases). The sample was memory CD4+ T cells sorted from blood. Described subset: CD45RA-negative fraction. The clonotype was recovered from a young man in good health. The CDR3 reads CASSAPGLARGGNEQFF. The CDR3 nucleotides read TGTGCCAGCAGTGCCCCCGGACTGGCCCGAGGGGGCAATGAGCAGTTCTTC.